The rows below give T cell receptor beta chains drawn from one sample of a study of cytomegalovirus exposure and HLA in healthy donors. Assay used: immunoSEQ multiplex PCR; TCRdb lists only in-frame clones, some missing. The data contain tens of thousands of clones, 91% of them singletons. The specimen was PBMCs. The receptors shown here come from a man between 18 and 29 years old in good health and CMV-seronegative. CDR3s include the opening cysteine and the closing phenylalanine or tryptophan. A row's size may be missing; if present it is once, few, many or a size class.

CDR3aa | v_gene | abundance | j_gene
CASSITGGRAEQYF | TRBV19 | NA | TRBJ2-7
CASTSTGNEKLFF | TRBV4-2 | NA | TRBJ1-4
CASSDLDRTNYGYTF | TRBV27 | few | TRBJ1-2
CASRLVDYPNNEQFF | TRBV7-8 | NA | TRBJ2-1
CAWSDRGYSGNTIYF | TRBV30 | NA | TRBJ1-3
CASSLGSKLFF | TRBV28 | NA | TRBJ1-4
CASSPRTGAIPKYGYTF | TRBV7-8 | NA | TRBJ1-2
CASRTGGGLFF | TRBV2 | NA | TRBJ1-4
CASSRLRTRREWETQYF | TRBV4-3 | NA | TRBJ2-5
CASSFFLGGGETQYF | TRBV7-8 | NA | TRBJ2-5
CASSDGLAGLTYEQYF | TRBV11-2 | NA | TRBJ2-7
CASSLDRVETQYF | TRBV28 | NA | TRBJ2-5
CASSLSTGVSETQYF | TRBV5-1 | NA | TRBJ2-5
CATHPGGSHEQYF | TRBV11-2 | NA | TRBJ2-7
CSVEEGLPYGYTF | TRBV29-1 | NA | TRBJ1-2
CASSLTGGTEAFF | TRBV28 | once | TRBJ1-1
CASSYITGGRGREAFF | TRBV6-5 | NA | TRBJ1-1
CASSASTSGGSYEQYF | TRBV28 | NA | TRBJ2-7
CASSASGTRSYEQYF | TRBV9 | NA | TRBJ2-7
CASSPDRGNQPQHF | TRBV7-8 | few | TRBJ1-5
CASSPPTGLSEKLFF | TRBV7-6 | NA | TRBJ1-4
CASSQDAGWEYGYTF | TRBV4-3 | NA | TRBJ1-2
CASSSVGNQPQHF | TRBV7-3 | NA | TRBJ1-5
CASAPASSSYNEQFF | TRBV9 | once | TRBJ2-1
CASMEQGYNEQFF | TRBV6-5 | NA | TRBJ2-1
CASSLAAAGGTDTQYF | TRBV5-6 | NA | TRBJ2-3
CASSFGSSYNEQFF | TRBV11-3 | NA | TRBJ2-1
CASSPEGRSTTYYEQYF | TRBV7-3 | NA | TRBJ2-7
CASSPGVYEQYF | TRBV18 | NA | TRBJ2-7
CAISESLAGVGQYF | TRBV10-3 | few | TRBJ2-7
CASSPQRESYNEQFF | TRBV4-1 | NA | TRBJ2-1
CASSQSRGLTETQYF | TRBV19 | NA | TRBJ2-5
CASSYSLAGAYEQYF | TRBV6-5 | few | TRBJ2-7
CASRRLEAFF | TRBV2 | NA | TRBJ1-1